A single TCR beta chain is shown here with its context. Its antigen is currently unknown. This sample is drawn from a study of CXCR3-negative and CXCR3-positive naive CD8 T cells. As for the study in general: Per-library TRB read counts averaged about 1.5 +/- 0.3 million, adding up to about 135 million in total.

The study, taken as a whole, reports: TRBV-TRBJ usage matched between naive CXCR3-negative and CXCR3-positive cells but not between memory cells. Between one naive subset and the other, surface CD5 was comparable, and TCR strength was inferred from TRB CDR3 properties. TRB CDR3 hydrophobicity was greater in CXCR3-positive naive cells than in CXCR3-negative naive cells. After cryopreservation, expression of CXCR3 was partially reduced, and most assays were run with fresh PBMCs.

This CDR3 has 13 residues. The germline V gene encodes CDR1 SQVTM and CDR2 ANQGSEA. All TRB cDNA libraries came from 5' RACE performed with UMI labels. TCRdb processed the 5' RACE reads again and assigns one entry to each CDR3 protein, with no DNA. Its table lists about 150,000 distinct CDR3 sequences. The source of this sequence is a human donor in good health. Some clones in this sample may be carry-over from other donors' samples. The chain has TRBV29-1 and TRBJ1-2; TCRdb returns TRBD1, unconfirmable since there is no DNA. Sequenced material: naive CXCR3+ CD8+ T cells from blood. Noted subset: CD45RO-CCR7+CD27+CD95- naive CD8+ T cells expressing CXCR3 (TNR3+). The CDR3 sequence is CSVDGIWVDGYTF.